These 19 T cell receptor beta chains share one sample of origin, sequenced in a study of cytomegalovirus exposure and HLA in healthy donors. PCR used 60 Vbeta primers and 13 Jbeta primers. The repertoire was sequenced with immunoSEQ multiplex PCR; TCRdb's copy has only in-frame clones and lacks some. The repertoire table contains about 190,000 clones. Source material: PBMCs. These receptors were obtained from a man aged 25 to 45 in good health and CMV-seronegative.

The V gene is TRBV2, the J gene TRBJ2-3, with D maybe TRBD2 (5 bases). The germline CDR1 and CDR2 sequences are SNHLY and FYNNEI. The germline V and J ends were trimmed by 1 base and 3 bases, with 8 bases remaining between them. This CDR3 spans 14 amino acids. CDR3 DNA sequence: TGTGCCAGCAGTGAAGGAACGGGAACAGATACGCAGTATTTT. This encodes CASSEGTGTDTQYF.

The chain has TRBV28 and TRBJ1-2; D is ambiguous. The CDR3 sequence is 15 residues long. V was trimmed by 1 base and J by 4 bases, leaving 13 bases between them. Germline CDR1 reads MDHEN; CDR2 reads SYDVKM. The chain's CDR3 is CASSLYAPSGYGYTF. The CDR3, as DNA: TGTGCCAGCAGTTTATACGCCCCGTCGGGCTATGGCTACACCTTC.

The rearrangement uses TRBV5-1 and TRBJ1-1; no clear D. The V end lost 4 bases, the J end lost 0 bases, and 7 bases lay between the germline ends. Germline V CDR1 and CDR2: SGHRS, YFSETQ. This CDR3 is 13 amino acids long. CDR3 in amino acids: CASSPELNTEAFF. CDR3 nucleotides: TGCGCCAGCAGCCCCGAGTTGAACACTGAAGCTTTCTTT.

The chain couples TRBV7-2 to TRBJ2-5, with D perhaps TRBD1 (6 bases). The CDR3 length is 14 residues. The germline V gene encodes CDR1 SGHTA and CDR2 FQGNSA. V was cut by 5 bases and J by 6 bases, with 16 bases left in between. CDR3 coding DNA: TGTGCCAGCAGCCTACCGGCTGGGGGCAAGACCCAGTACTTC. Translated, it gives CASSLPAGGKTQYF. The variable domain in full, completed from reference TRBV7-2 and TRBJ2-5, reads GAGVSQSPSNKVTEKGKDVELRCDPISGHTALYWYRQSLGQGLEFLIYFQGNSAPDKSGLPSDRFSAERTGGSVSTLTIQRTQQEDSAVYLCASSLPAGGKTQYFGPGTRLLVL.

V usage is TRBV2 and J usage is TRBJ2-7; the D gene is possibly TRBD2 (6 bases). Germline lookup yields CDR1 SNHLY and CDR2 FYNNEI. CDR3 length: 13 amino acids. Trimming cost V 4 bases and J 3 bases, with 10 bases left between them. CDR3 region: CASSVPSVYEQYF. In DNA, the CDR3 is TGTGCCAGCAGTGTGCCTAGCGTCTACGAGCAGTACTTC.

With respect to this clone: This sample includes further DNA sequences coding for the same CDR3. The J gene is TRBJ1-1, the V gene TRBV5-1, with no clear D. CDR1 and CDR2 (germline): SGHRS, YFSETQ. Trimming stripped 0 bases from V and 2 bases from J, with 11 bases between. CDR3 length: 15 residues. CDR3: CASSLGPGSNTEAFF. The CDR3 region has the DNA TGCGCCAGCAGCTTGGGGCCAGGATCTAACACTGAAGCTTTCTTT.

The V and J genes are TRBV19 and TRBJ1-2, with 7 bases lining up with TRBD1. The CDR3 sequence is 15 residues long. V lost 1 base to trimming and J lost 0 bases; unmatched junction nucleotides: 2. The V gene's germline CDR1 is LNHDA and CDR2 SQIVND (reference sequence). The CDR3 coding sequence is TGTGCCAGTAGTATAGGACAGGGAGCTAACTATGGCTACACCTTC. It specifies CASSIGQGANYGYTF.

The chain has TRBV19 and TRBJ1-4, with 8 bases that match TRBD1. This CDR3 contains 14 residues. V lost 3 bases, J lost 8 bases, and 5 bases stayed unmatched. From germline, CDR1 is LNHDA and CDR2 SQIVND (reference sequence). The CDR3 sequence is CASSIGQGAEKLFF. The CDR3 DNA follows: TGTGCCAGTAGTATCGGGCAGGGGGCCGAAAAACTGTTTTTT.

The chain joins TRBV19 to TRBJ1-1; D gene ambiguous. The ends were cut back, 4 bases at V and 4 bases at J, with 10 bases in the middle. The CDR3 runs to 13 residues. CDR1 and CDR2 (germline): LNHDA, SQIVND (reference sequence). The CDR3 DNA reads as TGTGCCAGTAGTACGAAAGGAGGCACTGAAGCTTTCTTT. Encoded protein: CASSTKGGTEAFF.

The genes are TRBV30 and TRBJ1-1, with 9 positions matching TRBD1. The CDR3 length is 13 residues. CDR1 and CDR2 (germline): GTSNPN, SVGIG (reference sequence). The trim removed 2 bases at V and 8 bases at J, leaving 6 bases unmatched. For the CDR3, the DNA is TGTGCCTGGAGTAACAGGGGGCCCTTCGAAGCTTTCTTT. Its translation: CAWSNRGPFEAFF. The variable domain in full, completed from reference TRBV30 and TRBJ1-1, reads SQTIHQWPATLVQPVGSPLSLECTVEGTSNPNLYWYRQAAGRGLQLLFYSVGIGQISSEVPQNLSASRPQDRQFILSSKKLLLSDSGFYLCAWSNRGPFEAFFGQGTRLTVV.

V and J are TRBV6-5 and TRBJ2-7, with D perhaps matching TRBD2 (6 bases). This CDR3 is built from 14 residues. Trimming cost V 0 bases and J 0 bases, with 6 bases left between them. Germline V gene data show CDR1 as MNHEY and CDR2 as SVGAGI. In DNA, the CDR3 is TGTGCCAGCAGTTACTCCGGGAGCTCCTACGAGCAGTACTTC. Protein product: CASSYSGSSYEQYF.

This chain links TRBV4-2 with TRBJ2-2, with 14 bases matching TRBD2. Germline V gene data show CDR1 as LGHNA and CDR2 as YNFKEQ. This CDR3 is 18 amino acids long. V shed 4 bases and J 1 base; nucleotides not matched to a gene: 5. CDR3 coding DNA: TGTGCCAGCAGCCTCCTGACTAGCGGGAGGGTGAACACCGGGGAGCTGTTTTTT. This translates into CASSLLTSGRVNTGELFF.

The chain is built from TRBV7-3 and TRBJ2-5, with 13 bases aligning to TRBD2. The length of the CDR3 is 15 residues. The junction had 3 bases not matched to a gene; V was cut back by 5 bases and J by 3 bases. Germline lookup yields CDR1 SGHTA and CDR2 FQGTGA. This CDR3 is CASSPGLAGEETQYF. Here the CDR3 DNA reads TGTGCCAGCAGCCCCGGACTAGCGGGAGAAGAGACCCAGTACTTC.

The chain has TRBV29-1 and TRBJ1-1; 7 nucleotides align to TRBD1. The CDR3 is 12 amino acids. Looked up from germline, CDR1 is SQVTM and CDR2 is ANQGSEA. V was clipped by 7 bases and J by 0 bases; unmatched bases: 2. The CDR3 nucleotides are TGCAGCGCGGGACAGATGAACACTGAAGCTTTCTTT. This encodes CSAGQMNTEAFF.

This chain joins TRBV5-1 and TRBJ1-1; 9 nucleotides match TRBD1. The CDR3 has 15 residues. Germline CDR1 and CDR2: SGHRS and YFSETQ. The ends lost 7 bases at V and 1 base at J; junction bases unmatched: 8. CDR3 region: CASVSGTGRNTEAFF. The CDR3 DNA sequence: TGCGCCAGCGTGTCCGGGACAGGGCGGAACACTGAAGCTTTCTTT.

The V call is TRBV21-1, the J call TRBJ2-7; TRBD1, the D gene given by the table, was not confirmed from the DNA. TRBV21-1 counts as a pseudogene. This CDR3 has 18 amino acids. CDR3 sequence reads: CASSKVKTGPSRCYEQYF. The CDR3 bases are TGTGCCAGCAGCAAAGTTAAGACAGGGCCTAGTCGGTGCTACGAGCAGTACTTC.

The chain uses TRBV29-1 and TRBJ1-1, with 8 bases lining up with TRBD1. The CDR3 has 13 residues. Germline V lookup: CDR1 SQVTM, CDR2 ANQGSEA. The J segment lost 5 bases and the V segment lost 6 bases, leaving 8 bases of the junction unmatched. The CDR3: CSVGGQGRTEAFF. The DNA for the CDR3 is TGCAGCGTGGGCGGACAGGGAAGGACTGAAGCTTTCTTT.

The chain's CDR3 is CASSPPGSRTSYEQYF. Here the CDR3 DNA reads TGTGCCAGCAGCCCCCCCGGGTCTAGGACATCCTACGAGCAGTACTTC. The chain employs TRBV5-4 and TRBJ2-7; perhaps TRBD1 as D (5 bases). The CDR3 consists of 16 residues. Trimming stripped 4 bases from V and 1 base from J, with 18 bases between. Per the germline V gene, CDR1 is SGHNT and CDR2 is YYREEE (reference sequence).

The V call is TRBV2, the J call TRBJ2-7; 9 positions match TRBD1. V gave up 8 bases and J gave up 3 bases; unmatched junction bases: 5. The CDR3 has 13 residues. Per germline, CDR1 SNHLY and CDR2 FYNNEI. The CDR3 spells CASGGQGGYEQYF. The CDR3 nucleotides read TGTGCCAGCGGGGGACAGGGTGGCTACGAGCAGTACTTC.